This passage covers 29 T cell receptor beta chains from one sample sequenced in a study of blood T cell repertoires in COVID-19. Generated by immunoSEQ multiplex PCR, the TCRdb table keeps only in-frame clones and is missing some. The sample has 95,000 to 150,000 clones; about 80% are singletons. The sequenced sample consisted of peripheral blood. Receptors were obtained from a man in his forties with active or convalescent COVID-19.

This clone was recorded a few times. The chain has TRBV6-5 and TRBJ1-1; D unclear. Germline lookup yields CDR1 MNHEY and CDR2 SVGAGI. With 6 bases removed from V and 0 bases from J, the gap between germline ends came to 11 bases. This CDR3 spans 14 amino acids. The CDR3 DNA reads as TGTGCCAGCAGCCACGGGGAAATGAACACTGAAGCTTTCTTT. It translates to CASSHGEMNTEAFF.

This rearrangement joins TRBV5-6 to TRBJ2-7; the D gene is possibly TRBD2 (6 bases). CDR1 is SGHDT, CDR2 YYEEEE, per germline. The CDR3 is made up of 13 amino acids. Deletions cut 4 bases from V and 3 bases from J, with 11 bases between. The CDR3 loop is CASSGRTNYEQYF. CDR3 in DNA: TGTGCCAGCAGCGGCAGGACTAACTACGAGCAGTACTTC.

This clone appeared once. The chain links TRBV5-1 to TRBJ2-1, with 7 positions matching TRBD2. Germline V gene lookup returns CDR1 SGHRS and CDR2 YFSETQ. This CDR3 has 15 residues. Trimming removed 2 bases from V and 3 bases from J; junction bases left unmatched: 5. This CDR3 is CASSLARGVYNEQFF. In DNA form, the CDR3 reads TGCGCCAGCAGCTTAGCCCGGGGGGTCTACAATGAGCAGTTCTTC. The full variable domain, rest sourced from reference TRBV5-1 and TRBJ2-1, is KAGVTQTPRYLIKTRGQQVTLSCSPISGHRSVSWYQQTPGQGLQFLFEYFSETQRNKGNFPGRFSGRQFSNSRSEMNVSTLELGDSALYLCASSLARGVYNEQFFGPGTRLTVL.

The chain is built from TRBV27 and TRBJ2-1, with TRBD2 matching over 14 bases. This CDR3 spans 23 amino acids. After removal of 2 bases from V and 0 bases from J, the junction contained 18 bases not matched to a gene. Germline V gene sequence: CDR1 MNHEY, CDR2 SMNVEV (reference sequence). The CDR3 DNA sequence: TGTGCCAGCAGTTTAGGCCGGGGGTCCCGACTAGCGGGAGGGCCTCGCTCCTACAATGAGCAGTTCTTC. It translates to CASSLGRGSRLAGGPRSYNEQFF.

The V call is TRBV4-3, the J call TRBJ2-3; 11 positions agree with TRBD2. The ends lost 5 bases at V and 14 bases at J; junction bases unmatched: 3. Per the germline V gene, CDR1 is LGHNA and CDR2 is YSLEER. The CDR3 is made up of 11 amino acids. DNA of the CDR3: TGCGCCAGCAGCGATGGGACTAGCGGGTATTTT. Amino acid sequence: CASSDGTSGYF.

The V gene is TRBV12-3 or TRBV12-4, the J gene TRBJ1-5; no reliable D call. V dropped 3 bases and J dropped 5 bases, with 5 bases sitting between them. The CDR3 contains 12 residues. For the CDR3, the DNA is TGTGCCAGCAGTTTTCAGGATCAGCCCCAGCATTTT. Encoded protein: CASSFQDQPQHF.

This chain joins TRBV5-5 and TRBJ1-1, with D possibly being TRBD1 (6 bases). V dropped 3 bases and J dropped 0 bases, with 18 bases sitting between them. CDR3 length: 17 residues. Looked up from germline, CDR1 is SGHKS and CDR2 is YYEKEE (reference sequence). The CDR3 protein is CASSWSPLGDMNTEAFF. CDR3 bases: TGTGCCAGCAGCTGGAGCCCCTTGGGGGACATGAACACTGAAGCTTTCTTT. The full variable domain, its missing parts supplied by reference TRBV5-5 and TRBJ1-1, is DAGVTQSPTHLIKTRGQQVTLRCSPISGHKSVSWYQQVLGQGPQFIFQYYEKEERGRGNFPDRFSARQFPNYSSELNVNALLLGDSALYLCASSWSPLGDMNTEAFFGQGTRLTVV.

The CDR3, as DNA: TGTGCCACTAGCTATCGCCCAGAGACCCAGTACTTC. It is translated as CATSYRPETQYF. The rearrangement uses TRBV2 and TRBJ2-5; maybe TRBD2 (5 bases). The CDR3 length is 12 residues. V lost 10 bases and J 4 bases, leaving 13 bases between the germline ends. CDR1 is SNHLY and CDR2 is FYNNEI in the germline V gene.

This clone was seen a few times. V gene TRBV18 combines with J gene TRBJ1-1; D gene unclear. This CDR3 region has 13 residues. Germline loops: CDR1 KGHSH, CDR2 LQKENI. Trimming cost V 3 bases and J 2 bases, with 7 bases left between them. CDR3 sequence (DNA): TGTGCCAGCTCACCCACTTTAAACACTGAAGCTTTCTTT. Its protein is CASSPTLNTEAFF.

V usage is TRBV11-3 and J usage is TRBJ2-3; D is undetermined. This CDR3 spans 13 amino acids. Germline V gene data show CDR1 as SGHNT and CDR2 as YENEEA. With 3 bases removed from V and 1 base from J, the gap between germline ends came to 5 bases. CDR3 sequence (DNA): TGTGCCAGCAGCTTGGGCCGCACAGATACGCAGTATTTT. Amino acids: CASSLGRTDTQYF.

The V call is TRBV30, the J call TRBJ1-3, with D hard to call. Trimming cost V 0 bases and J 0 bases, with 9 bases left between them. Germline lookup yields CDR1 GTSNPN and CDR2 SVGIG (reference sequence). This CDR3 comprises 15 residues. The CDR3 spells CAWSVGASSGNTIYF. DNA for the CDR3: TGTGCCTGGAGTGTGGGCGCTTCCTCTGGAAACACCATATATTTT.

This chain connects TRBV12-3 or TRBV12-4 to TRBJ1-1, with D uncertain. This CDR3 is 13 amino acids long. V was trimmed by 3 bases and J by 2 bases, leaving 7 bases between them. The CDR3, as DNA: TGTGCCAGCAGTTTCACCAGTAACACTGAAGCTTTCTTT. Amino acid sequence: CASSFTSNTEAFF.

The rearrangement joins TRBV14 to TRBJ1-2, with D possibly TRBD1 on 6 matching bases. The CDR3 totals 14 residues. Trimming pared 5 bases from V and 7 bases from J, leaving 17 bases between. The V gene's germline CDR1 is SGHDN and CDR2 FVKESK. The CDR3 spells CASSYGQPFGGYTF. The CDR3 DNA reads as TGTGCCAGCAGCTACGGACAGCCCTTCGGTGGCTACACCTTC.

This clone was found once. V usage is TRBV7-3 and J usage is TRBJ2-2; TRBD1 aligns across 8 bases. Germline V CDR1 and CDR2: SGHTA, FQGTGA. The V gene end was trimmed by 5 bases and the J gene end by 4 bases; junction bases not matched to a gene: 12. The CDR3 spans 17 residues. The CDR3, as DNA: TGTGCCAGCAGCCCAACAGGACAGGGCGGAAGCACCGGGGAGCTGTTTTTT. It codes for CASSPTGQGGSTGELFF.

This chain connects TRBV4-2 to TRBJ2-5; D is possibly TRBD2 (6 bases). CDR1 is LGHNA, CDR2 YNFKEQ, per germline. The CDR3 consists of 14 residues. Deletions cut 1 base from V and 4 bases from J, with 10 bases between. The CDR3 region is CASSQGGTAETQYF. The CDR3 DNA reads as TGTGCCAGCAGCCAAGGCGGGACTGCAGAGACCCAGTACTTC.

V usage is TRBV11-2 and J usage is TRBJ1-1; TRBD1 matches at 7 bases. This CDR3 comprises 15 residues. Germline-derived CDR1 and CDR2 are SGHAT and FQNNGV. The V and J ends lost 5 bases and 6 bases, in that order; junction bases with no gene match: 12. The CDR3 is CASSPRRGNIAEAFF. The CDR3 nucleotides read TGTGCCAGCAGCCCTCGCAGGGGGAATATCGCTGAAGCTTTCTTT. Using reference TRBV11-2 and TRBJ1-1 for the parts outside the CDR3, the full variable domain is EAGVAQSPRYKIIEKRQSVAFWCNPISGHATLYWYQQILGQGPKLLIQFQNNGVVDDSQLPKDRFSAERLKGVDSTLKIQPAKLEDSAVYLCASSPRRGNIAEAFFGQGTRLTVV.

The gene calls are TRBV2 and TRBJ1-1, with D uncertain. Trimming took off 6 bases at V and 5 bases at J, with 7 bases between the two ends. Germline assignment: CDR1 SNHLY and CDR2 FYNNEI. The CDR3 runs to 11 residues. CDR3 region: CASRLRTEAFF. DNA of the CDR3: TGTGCCAGCAGGTTGAGAACTGAAGCTTTCTTT. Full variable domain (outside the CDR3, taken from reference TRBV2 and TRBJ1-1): EPEVTQTPSHQVTQMGQEVILRCVPISNHLYFYWYRQILGQKVEFLVSFYNNEISEKSEIFDDQFSVERPDGSNFTLKIRSTKLEDSAMYFCASRLRTEAFFGQGTRLTVV.

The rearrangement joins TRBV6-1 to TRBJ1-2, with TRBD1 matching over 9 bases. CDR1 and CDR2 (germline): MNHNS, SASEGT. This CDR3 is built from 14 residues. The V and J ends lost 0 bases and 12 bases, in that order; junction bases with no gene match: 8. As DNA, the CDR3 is TGTGCCAGCAGTGAAGCGGAAGGGACAGGGAAAAACACCTTC. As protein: CASSEAEGTGKNTF.

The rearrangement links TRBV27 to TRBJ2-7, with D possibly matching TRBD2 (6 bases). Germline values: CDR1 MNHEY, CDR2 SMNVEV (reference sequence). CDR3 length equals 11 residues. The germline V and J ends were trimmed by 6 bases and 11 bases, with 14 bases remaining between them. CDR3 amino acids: CASRSPREEYF. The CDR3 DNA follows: TGTGCCAGCAGATCCCCTAGGGAGGAGTACTTC.

The CDR3 DNA follows: TGTGCCAGCAGCCCCGGGACTAGCGGGGCCTCCTATGAGCAGTTCTTC. Its protein is CASSPGTSGASYEQFF. The rearrangement uses TRBV13 and TRBJ2-1, with TRBD2 matching over 13 bases. Germline CDR1 and CDR2: PRHDT and FYEKMQ (reference sequence). This CDR3 contains 16 residues. J was trimmed by 8 bases and V by 5 bases; bases with no gene match: 9.

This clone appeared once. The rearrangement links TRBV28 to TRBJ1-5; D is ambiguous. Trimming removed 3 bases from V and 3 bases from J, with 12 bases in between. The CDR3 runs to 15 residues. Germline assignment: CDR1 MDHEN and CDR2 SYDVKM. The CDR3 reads CASSFSKGDNQPQHF. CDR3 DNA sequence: TGTGCCAGCAGTTTTAGCAAGGGAGACAATCAGCCCCAGCATTTT.

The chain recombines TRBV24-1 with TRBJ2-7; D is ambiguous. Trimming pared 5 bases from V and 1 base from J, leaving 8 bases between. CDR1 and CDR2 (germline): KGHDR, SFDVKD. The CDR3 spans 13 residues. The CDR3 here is CATSAGGSYEQYF. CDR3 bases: TGTGCCACCAGTGCGGGTGGGTCCTACGAGCAGTACTTC.

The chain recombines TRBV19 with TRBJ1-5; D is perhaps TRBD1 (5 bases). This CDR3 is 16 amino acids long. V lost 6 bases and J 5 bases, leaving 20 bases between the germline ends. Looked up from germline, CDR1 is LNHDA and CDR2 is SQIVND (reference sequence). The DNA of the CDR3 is TGTGCCAGTAGCATCCGATCAGGGTACCCAGATCAGCCCCAGCATTTT. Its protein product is CASSIRSGYPDQPQHF.

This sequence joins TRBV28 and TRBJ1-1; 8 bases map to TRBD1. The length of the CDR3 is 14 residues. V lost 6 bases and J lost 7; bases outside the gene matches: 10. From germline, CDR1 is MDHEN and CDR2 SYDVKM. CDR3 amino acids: CASSRSGGSHEAFF. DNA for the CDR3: TGTGCCAGCAGCAGATCAGGGGGCTCGCATGAAGCTTTCTTT.

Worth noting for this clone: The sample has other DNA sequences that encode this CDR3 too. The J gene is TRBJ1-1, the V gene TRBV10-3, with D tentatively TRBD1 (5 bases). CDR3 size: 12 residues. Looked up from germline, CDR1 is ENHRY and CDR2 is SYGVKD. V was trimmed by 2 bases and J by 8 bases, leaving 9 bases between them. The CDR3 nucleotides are TGTGCCATCAGTGAGCCCGGGGGAGAAGCTTTCTTT. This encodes CAISEPGGEAFF.

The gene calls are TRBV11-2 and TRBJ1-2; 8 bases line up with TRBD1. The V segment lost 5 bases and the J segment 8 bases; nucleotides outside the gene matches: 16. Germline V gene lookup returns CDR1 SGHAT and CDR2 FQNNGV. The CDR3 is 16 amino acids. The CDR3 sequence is CASSILPRGRWGGYTF. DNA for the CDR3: TGTGCCAGCAGCATCCTCCCCAGGGGGCGATGGGGGGGCTACACCTTC.

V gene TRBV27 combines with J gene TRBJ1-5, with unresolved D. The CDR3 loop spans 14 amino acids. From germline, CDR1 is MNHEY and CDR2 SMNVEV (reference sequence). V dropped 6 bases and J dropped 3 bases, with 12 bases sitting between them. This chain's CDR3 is CASRLGRDNQPQHF. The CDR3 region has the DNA TGTGCCAGCAGACTAGGACGGGACAATCAGCCCCAGCATTTT.

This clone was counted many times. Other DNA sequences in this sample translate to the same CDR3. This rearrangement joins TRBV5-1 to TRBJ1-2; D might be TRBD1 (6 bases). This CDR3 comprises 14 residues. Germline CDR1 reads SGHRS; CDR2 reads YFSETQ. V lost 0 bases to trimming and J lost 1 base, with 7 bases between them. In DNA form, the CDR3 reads TGCGCCAGCAGCTTGGAACAGGGTAACTATGGCTACACCTTC. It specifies CASSLEQGNYGYTF.

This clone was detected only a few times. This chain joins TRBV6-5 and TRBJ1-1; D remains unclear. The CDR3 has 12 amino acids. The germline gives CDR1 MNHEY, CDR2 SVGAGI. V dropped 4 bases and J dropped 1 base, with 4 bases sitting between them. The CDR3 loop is CASSFGNTEAFF. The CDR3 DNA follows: TGTGCCAGCAGTTTCGGGAACACTGAAGCTTTCTTT.